The 19 T cell receptor beta chains reported below all come from one sample, sequenced in a study of monozygotic twins with inflammatory bowel disease. TCRdb reworked the 5' RACE reads into one entry per CDR3 protein, no DNA. The repertoire shows 350,000 to 550,000 distinct CDR3 sequences; the top ten hold 2.4%. The sequenced sample was blood. The receptors shown here come from a human donor with ulcerative colitis or Crohn's disease, or a healthy co-twin of an affected twin (not recorded which).

The V gene is TRBV5-5, the J gene TRBJ2-3; TCRdb indicates TRBD1, and absent DNA this call remains unverified. Looked up from germline, CDR1 is SGHKS and CDR2 is YYEKEE (reference sequence). The CDR3 runs 16 residues. The CDR3 protein is CASSSMDRPSTDTQYF.

The chain links TRBV12-3 or TRBV12-4 to TRBJ1-1; TCRdb designates TRBD1, a call that cannot be tested without DNA. The CDR3 contains 14 residues. CDR3 sequence: CASSLKGVYTEAFF.

The chain links TRBV5-1 to TRBJ1-1; TCRdb gives TRBD1 as the D gene, but with no DNA this cannot be confirmed. In germline, CDR1 is SGHRS, CDR2 YFSETQ. The CDR3 spans 14 residues. The CDR3 reads CASSVGAPGTEAFF.

V is TRBV20-1 and J is TRBJ1-3; the D gene TCRdb calls, TRBD1, cannot be checked with no DNA. Germline loops: CDR1 DFQATT, CDR2 SNEGSKA (reference sequence). The CDR3 is 14 amino acids. The CDR3 loop is CSARAGASGNTIYF.

The chain employs TRBV12-3 or TRBV12-4 and TRBJ1-5. The CDR3 has 15 residues. The CDR3 loop reads CASSLRAGGNQPQHF.

The chain is built from TRBV13 and TRBJ1-1. The CDR3 length is 13 residues. Germline CDR1 PRHDT, CDR2 FYEKMQ (reference sequence). CDR3 in amino acids: CASSLNSYTEAFF.

V is TRBV20-1 and J is TRBJ2-1; absent DNA, TCRdb's TRBD1 call cannot be checked. Per germline, CDR1 DFQATT and CDR2 SNEGSKA (reference sequence). The CDR3 is 16 residues long. Here the CDR3 reads CSATPLGGASYNEQFF.

V is TRBV14 and J is TRBJ1-2. The CDR3 contains 13 residues. Germline values: CDR1 SGHDN, CDR2 FVKESK. The CDR3 reads CASGLTATYGYTF.

J is TRBJ2-7 and V is TRBV15; the TCRdb call, TRBD1, lacks DNA for checking. The CDR3 runs to 15 residues. In germline, CDR1 is LNHNV, CDR2 YYDKDF (reference sequence). The CDR3 is CATSRDPQGAHEQYF.

This chain's CDR3 is CATKLGGSNTGELFF. The chain employs TRBV2 and TRBJ2-2; TCRdb proposes TRBD1, but this gene call is untestable without DNA. The CDR3 has 15 amino acids. Germline V gene lookup returns CDR1 SNHLY and CDR2 FYNNEI.

The chain combines TRBV7-2 with TRBJ2-7; TCRdb's D gene call, TRBD2, goes unchecked for lack of DNA. CDR3 length: 17 amino acids. CDR1 and CDR2 from the germline V gene are SGHTA and FQGNSA. The CDR3 is CASSSRIRLAGEGEQYF.

CDR3 loop: CASSGTGVQFF. The gene calls are TRBV12-3 or TRBV12-4 and TRBJ2-1; no DNA is available, so the TRBD1 call from TCRdb remains unchecked. CDR3 size: 11 residues.

The V gene is TRBV7-8, the J gene TRBJ1-6; TCRdb names TRBD1, which stays unverified in the absence of DNA. The germline CDR1 and CDR2 sequences are SGHVS and FQNEAQ. The CDR3 loop spans 14 amino acids. The CDR3: CASSLGQSNSPLHF. Together with reference TRBV7-8 and TRBJ1-6, the CDR3 gives the full variable domain: GAGVSQSPRYKVAKRGQDVALRCDPISGHVSLFWYQQALGQGPEFLTYFQNEAQLDKSGLPSDRFFAERPEGSVSTLKIQRTQQEDSAVYLCASSLGQSNSPLHFGNGTRLTVT.

V and J are TRBV20-1 and TRBJ2-7; TCRdb's D call, TRBD2, is unchecked because there is no DNA. Germline CDR1 is DFQATT and CDR2 is SNEGSKA (reference sequence). The CDR3 covers 14 residues. CDR3 protein: CSARRGAPFDEQYF.

The chain uses TRBV7-2 and TRBJ2-7. Looked up from germline, CDR1 is SGHTA and CDR2 is FQGNSA. The CDR3 extends over 11 amino acids. CDR3 sequence reads: CASSLDYEQYF.

The V and J genes are TRBV27 and TRBJ1-5. Looked up from germline, CDR1 is MNHEY and CDR2 is SMNVEV (reference sequence). The CDR3 totals 13 residues. The CDR3 here is CASSLNNNQPQHF.

This chain links TRBV4-2 with TRBJ2-6; TCRdb indicates TRBD1, and absent DNA this call remains unverified. Germline V lookup: CDR1 LGHNA, CDR2 YNFKEQ. CDR3 length: 19 amino acids. The CDR3 loop reads CASSLGRGQLAYGANVLTF.

This chain joins TRBV6-1 and TRBJ2-2; TCRdb calls TRBD1, which cannot be checked without DNA. Looked up from germline, CDR1 is MNHNS and CDR2 is SASEGT. This CDR3 has 15 residues. CDR3 residues: CASSASGAGTGELFF.

CDR3: CASSRGAMYEQYF. This rearrangement joins TRBV5-1 to TRBJ2-7; lacking DNA, the TRBD1 call made by TCRdb goes unchecked. CDR1 and CDR2 from the germline V gene are SGHRS and YFSETQ. This CDR3 spans 13 amino acids.